Below, one T cell receptor (beta chain) is given with its context. The target of this receptor is not known. Base qualities are missing; no much larger clone stands one base away. The data derive from a study of OX40 agonist ivuxolimab in advanced cancers. Regarding the research as a whole: Ivuxolimab was a fully human IgG2 agonistic monoclonal antibody targeting the costimulatory receptor OX40 (CD134). The dose-escalation cohort was 82.7% male with a mean age of roughly 60 years, ranging from about 23 to 85. Intravenous ivuxolimab was administered to patients every 2 weeks at six dose levels: 0.01, 0.1, 0.3, 1.5, 3 and 10 mg/kg. The paper describes the monotherapy dose-escalation part (N = 52 patients) of the phase I trial of ivuxolimab. Of the roughly 51 patients in dose escalation, 19 had hepatocellular carcinoma, some 15 had melanoma, 9 had renal cell carcinoma and 9 had head and neck cancer. Peripheral TCRbeta sequencing was intended to test whether TCR sequence diversity was altered and clonal T-cell expansion was caused by ivuxolimab. Three dose-escalation patients achieved partial responses, one with hepatocellular carcinoma and two with cutaneous melanoma. Prior anti-PD-1, anti-PD-L1 or anti-CTLA-4 therapy was permitted, and 35% to 40% of dose-escalation patients had received checkpoint inhibitors. Overall results and qualifications from the work: After ivuxolimab, expanded clones were on average more numerous among CD8+ T cells than among CD4+ T cells. Partial responders in the 0.1-3.0 mg/kg groups had among the lowest normalized peripheral clonal expansion, especially among CD8+ T cells. Low levels of normalized T-cell clonal expansion were also seen in some patients who did not respond. The antigen specificity of the peripheral T cells that underwent clonal expansion was not determined. Clonal expansion of both CD4+ and CD8+ blood T cells was observed from baseline to week 6 at doses 0.1 to 3.0 mg/kg.

Patients with autoimmune disease history or receiving systemic immunosuppression were excluded from the trial. Peripheral blood for TCR sequencing was collected from all dose cohorts at baseline, on cycle 4 day 1, and on cycle 7 day 1. The samples were drawn from a first-in-human, open-label, multicenter phase I dose-escalation trial of ivuxolimab. Adults with locally advanced or metastatic melanoma, renal cell carcinoma, hepatocellular carcinoma or head and neck squamous cell carcinoma were enrolled in the trial. CD4+ and CD8+ T cells were sorted separately from peripheral blood before TCR sequencing. From cysteine to phenylalanine, the CDR3 is 16 amino acids long. The CDR3 DNA has 48 bases and is translated from base 1. V is pared back by 5 bases and J by 4 bases, with 17 bases lying between the germline termini. CDR1 and CDR2 (SGHAT, FQNNGV) derive from the germline V gene. For sequencing of the TCRbeta CDR3 region, genomic DNA was extracted from the sorted cells. The immunoSEQ Assay was used for sequencing of TCRbeta CDR3 regions. TCRdb stores this immuneACCESS table with in-frame sequences only. Part of the clones is absent; in the studies checked, under half of the shortfall reflects unresolved V genes, and no reason is known for the rest. Counted in this sample were approximately 91,000 clones; around 86% of them appeared once. 0.3% to 0.35% of the sample belongs to the ten largest clones.

Sequencing was performed on CD4+ or CD8+ T cells sorted from blood, taken in a trial of the OX40 agonist ivuxolimab. The source is an adult with an advanced solid tumor such as melanoma, head and neck, liver or kidney cancer. In this chain, TRBV11-2 is recombined with TRBJ2-2, with no confidently assigned D gene. The CDR3 region reads CASSGDRAGTTGELFF. The bases read TGTGCCAGCAGCGGAGATCGGGCAGGAACCACCGGGGAGCTGTTTTTT.